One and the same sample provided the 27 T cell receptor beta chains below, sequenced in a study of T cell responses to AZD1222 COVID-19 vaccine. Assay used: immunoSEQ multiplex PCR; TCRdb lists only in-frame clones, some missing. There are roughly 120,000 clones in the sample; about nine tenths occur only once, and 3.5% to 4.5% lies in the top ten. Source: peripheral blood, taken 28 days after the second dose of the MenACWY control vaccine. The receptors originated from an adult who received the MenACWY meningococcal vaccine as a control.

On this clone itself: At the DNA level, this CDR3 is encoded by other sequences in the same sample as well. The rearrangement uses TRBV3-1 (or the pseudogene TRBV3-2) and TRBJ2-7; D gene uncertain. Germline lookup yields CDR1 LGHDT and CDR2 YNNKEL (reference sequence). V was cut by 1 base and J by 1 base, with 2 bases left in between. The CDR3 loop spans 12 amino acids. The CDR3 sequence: CASSQVSYEQYF. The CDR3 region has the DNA TGTGCCAGCAGCCAAGTTTCCTACGAGCAGTACTTC.

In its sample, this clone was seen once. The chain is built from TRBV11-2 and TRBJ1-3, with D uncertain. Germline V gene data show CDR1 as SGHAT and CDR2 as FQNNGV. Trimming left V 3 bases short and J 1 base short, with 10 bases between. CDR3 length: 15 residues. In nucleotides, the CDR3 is TGTGCCAGCAGCTTCCTCCGTCCTTCTGGAAACACCATATATTTT. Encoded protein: CASSFLRPSGNTIYF.

CDR3 in amino acids: CASSEGAGAFPYNEQFF. The CDR3, as DNA: TGTGCCAGCAGTGAAGGGGCGGGGGCCTTTCCGTACAATGAGCAGTTCTTC. The chain uses TRBV6-1 and TRBJ2-1, with D possibly matching TRBD2 (7 bases). The CDR3 is 17 amino acids. Germline V lookup: CDR1 MNHNS, CDR2 SASEGT. Trimming shortened V by 1 base and J by 4 bases, and 17 bases separated the two germline ends.

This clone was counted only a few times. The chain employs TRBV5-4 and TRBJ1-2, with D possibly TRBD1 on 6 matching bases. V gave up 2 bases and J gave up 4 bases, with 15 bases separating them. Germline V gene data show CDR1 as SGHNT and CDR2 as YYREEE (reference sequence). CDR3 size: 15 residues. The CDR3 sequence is CASSFQGRGTYGYTF. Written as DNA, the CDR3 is TGTGCCAGCAGCTTTCAGGGGAGAGGGACCTATGGCTACACCTTC.

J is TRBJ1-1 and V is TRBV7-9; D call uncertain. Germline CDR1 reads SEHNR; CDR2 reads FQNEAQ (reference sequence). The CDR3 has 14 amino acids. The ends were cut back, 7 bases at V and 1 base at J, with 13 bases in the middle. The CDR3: CASTRSNQNTEAFF. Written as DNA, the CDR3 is TGTGCCAGCACAAGGAGCAACCAGAACACTGAAGCTTTCTTT.

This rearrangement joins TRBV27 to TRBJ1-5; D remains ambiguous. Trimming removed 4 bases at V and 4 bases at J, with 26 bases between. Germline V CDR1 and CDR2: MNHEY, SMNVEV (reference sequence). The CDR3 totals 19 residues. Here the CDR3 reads CASSSLPGNLRQGNQPQHF. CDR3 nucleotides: TGTGCCAGCAGTTCCTTGCCCGGGAACCTTCGGCAAGGGAATCAGCCCCAGCATTTT.

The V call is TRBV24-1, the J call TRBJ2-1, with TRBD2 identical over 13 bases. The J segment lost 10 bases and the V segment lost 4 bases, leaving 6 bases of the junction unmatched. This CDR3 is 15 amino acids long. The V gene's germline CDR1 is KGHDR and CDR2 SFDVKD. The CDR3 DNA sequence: TGTGCCACCAGTGACACTAGCGGGAGGGCCCAAGAGCAGTTCTTC. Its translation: CATSDTSGRAQEQFF.

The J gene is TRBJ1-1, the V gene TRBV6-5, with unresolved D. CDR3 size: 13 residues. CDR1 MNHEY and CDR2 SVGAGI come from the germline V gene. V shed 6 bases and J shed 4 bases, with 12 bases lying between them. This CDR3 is CASRASMATEAFF. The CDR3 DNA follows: TGTGCCAGCAGGGCGTCTATGGCCACTGAAGCTTTCTTT.

In nucleotides, the CDR3 is TGTGCCAGCAGGGAGGGACAGCTCTCCTACGAGCAGTACTTC. It codes for CASREGQLSYEQYF. V usage is TRBV2 and J usage is TRBJ2-7; TRBD1 might be the D (7 bases). This CDR3 contains 14 residues. The germline V and J ends were trimmed by 6 bases and 0 bases, with 12 bases remaining between them. The V gene's germline CDR1 is SNHLY and CDR2 FYNNEI.

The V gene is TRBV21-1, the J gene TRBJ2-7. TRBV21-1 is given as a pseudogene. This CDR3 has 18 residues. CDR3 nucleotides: TGTGCCAGCAGCAAAGCCGCAAGGGGGGTAACGGCTTACTACGAGCAGTACGTC. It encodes CASSKAARGVTAYYEQYV.

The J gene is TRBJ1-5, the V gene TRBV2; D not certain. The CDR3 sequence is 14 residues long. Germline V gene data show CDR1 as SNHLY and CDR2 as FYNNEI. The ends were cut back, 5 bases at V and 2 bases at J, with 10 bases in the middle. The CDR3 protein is CASSPSNGNQPQHF. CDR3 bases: TGTGCCAGCAGTCCGTCGAACGGCAATCAGCCCCAGCATTTT.

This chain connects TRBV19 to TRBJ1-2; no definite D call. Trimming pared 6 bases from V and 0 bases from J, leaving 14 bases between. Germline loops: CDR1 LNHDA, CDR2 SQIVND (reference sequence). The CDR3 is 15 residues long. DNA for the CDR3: TGTGCCAGTAGACCCTGGGCAGGCTCTAACTATGGCTACACCTTC. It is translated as CASRPWAGSNYGYTF.

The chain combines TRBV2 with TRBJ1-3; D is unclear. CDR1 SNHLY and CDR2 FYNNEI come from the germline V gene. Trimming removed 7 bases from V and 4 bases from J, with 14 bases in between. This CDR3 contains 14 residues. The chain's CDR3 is CASKGHGGGNTIYF. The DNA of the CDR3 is TGTGCCAGCAAAGGTCACGGAGGGGGAAACACCATATATTTT.

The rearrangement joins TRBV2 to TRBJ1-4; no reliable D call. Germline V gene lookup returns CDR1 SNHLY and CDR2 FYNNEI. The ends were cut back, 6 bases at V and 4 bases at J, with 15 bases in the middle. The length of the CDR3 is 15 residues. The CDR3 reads CASRKGRMSNEKLFF. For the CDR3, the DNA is TGTGCCAGCAGAAAAGGACGGATGAGTAATGAAAAACTGTTTTTT.

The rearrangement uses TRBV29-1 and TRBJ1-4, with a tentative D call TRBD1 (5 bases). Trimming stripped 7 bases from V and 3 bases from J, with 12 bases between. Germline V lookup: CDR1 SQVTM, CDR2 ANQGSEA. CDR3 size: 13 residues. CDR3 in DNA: TGCAGCGGTCAGGGAGCAGCTAATGAAAAACTGTTTTTT. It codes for CSGQGAANEKLFF. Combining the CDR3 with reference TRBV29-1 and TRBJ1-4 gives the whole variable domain SAVISQKPSRDICQRGTSLTIQCQVDSQVTMMFWYRQQPGQSLTLIATANQGSEATYESGFVIDKFPISRPNLTFSTLTVSNMSPEDSSIYLCSGQGAANEKLFFGSGTQLSVL.

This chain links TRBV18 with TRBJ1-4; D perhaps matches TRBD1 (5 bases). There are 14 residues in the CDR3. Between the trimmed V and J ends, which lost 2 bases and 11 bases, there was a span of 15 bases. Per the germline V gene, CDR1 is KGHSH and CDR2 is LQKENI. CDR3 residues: CASSPDGAPWKLFF. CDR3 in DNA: TGTGCCAGCTCACCAGACGGGGCGCCGTGGAAACTGTTTTTT.

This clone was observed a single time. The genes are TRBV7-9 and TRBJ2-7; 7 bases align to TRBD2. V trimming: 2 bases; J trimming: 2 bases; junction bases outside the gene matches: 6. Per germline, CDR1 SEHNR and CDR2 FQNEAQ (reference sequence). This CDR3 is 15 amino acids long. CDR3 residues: CASSLQTSHPYEQYV. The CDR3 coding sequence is TGTGCCAGCAGCTTACAGACTAGCCATCCCTACGAGCAGTACGTC.

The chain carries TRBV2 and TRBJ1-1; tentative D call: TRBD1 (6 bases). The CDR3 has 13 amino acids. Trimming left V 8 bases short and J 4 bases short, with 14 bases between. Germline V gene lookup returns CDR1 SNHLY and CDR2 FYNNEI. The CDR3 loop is CASLRGSLTEAFF. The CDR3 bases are TGTGCCAGCCTCAGGGGATCTCTCACTGAAGCTTTCTTT.

The CDR3 DNA sequence: TGTGCCAGCAGCCAAGATCGAGGGCGGGGGTGGCCCGGGGAGCTGTTTTTT. It codes for CASSQDRGRGWPGELFF. The rearrangement links TRBV4-2 to TRBJ2-2, with 7 bases identical to TRBD2. CDR3 length: 17 amino acids. The J segment lost 6 bases and the V segment lost 0 bases, leaving 10 bases of the junction unmatched. The germline gives CDR1 LGHNA, CDR2 YNFKEQ.

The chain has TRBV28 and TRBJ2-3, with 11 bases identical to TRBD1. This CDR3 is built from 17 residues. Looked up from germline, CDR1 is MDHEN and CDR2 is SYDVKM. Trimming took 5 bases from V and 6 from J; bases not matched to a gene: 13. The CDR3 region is CASSKPTGTGGFDTQYF. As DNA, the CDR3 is TGTGCCAGCAGTAAGCCGACCGGGACAGGGGGTTTCGATACGCAGTATTTT.

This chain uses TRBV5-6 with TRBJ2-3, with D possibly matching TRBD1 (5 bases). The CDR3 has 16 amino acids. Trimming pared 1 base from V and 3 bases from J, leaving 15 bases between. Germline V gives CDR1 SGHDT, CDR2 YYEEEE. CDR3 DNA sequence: TGTGCCAGCAGCTTGAGTACAGGTCGATGGACAGATACGCAGTATTTT. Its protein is CASSLSTGRWTDTQYF.

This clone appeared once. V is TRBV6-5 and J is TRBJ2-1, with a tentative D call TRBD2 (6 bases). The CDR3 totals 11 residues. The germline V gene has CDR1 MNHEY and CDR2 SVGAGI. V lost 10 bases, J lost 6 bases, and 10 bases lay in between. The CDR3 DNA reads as TGTGCCACACGGACTATCAATGAGCAGTTCTTC. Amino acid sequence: CATRTINEQFF.

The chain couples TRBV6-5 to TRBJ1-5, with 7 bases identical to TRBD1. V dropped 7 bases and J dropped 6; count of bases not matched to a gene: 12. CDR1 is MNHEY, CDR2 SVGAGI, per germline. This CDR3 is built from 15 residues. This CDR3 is CASNYDRVVVQPQHF. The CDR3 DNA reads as TGTGCCAGCAACTACGACAGGGTGGTAGTTCAGCCCCAGCATTTT.

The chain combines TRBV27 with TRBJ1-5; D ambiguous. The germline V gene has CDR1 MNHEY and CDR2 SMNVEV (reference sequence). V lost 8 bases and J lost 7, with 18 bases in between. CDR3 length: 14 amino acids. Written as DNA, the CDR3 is TGTGCCAGCCCCGGCCCCAAGAGGTGGCAGCCCCAGCATTTT. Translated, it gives CASPGPKRWQPQHF.

This chain's CDR3 is CASSSLTESTDTQYF. As DNA, the CDR3 is TGTGCCAGCAGTTCCCTTACCGAGAGCACAGATACGCAGTATTTT. J is TRBJ2-3 and V is TRBV6-6; D call uncertain. Trimming shortened V by 4 bases and J by 0 bases, and 11 bases separated the two germline ends. The V gene's germline CDR1 is MNHNY and CDR2 SVGAGI (reference sequence). This CDR3 has 15 residues.

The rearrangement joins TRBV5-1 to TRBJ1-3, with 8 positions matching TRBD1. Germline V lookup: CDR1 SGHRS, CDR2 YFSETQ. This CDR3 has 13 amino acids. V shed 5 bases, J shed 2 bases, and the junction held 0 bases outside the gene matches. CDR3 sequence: CASRQGAGNTIYF. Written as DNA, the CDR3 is TGCGCCAGCAGACAGGGGGCTGGAAACACCATATATTTT.

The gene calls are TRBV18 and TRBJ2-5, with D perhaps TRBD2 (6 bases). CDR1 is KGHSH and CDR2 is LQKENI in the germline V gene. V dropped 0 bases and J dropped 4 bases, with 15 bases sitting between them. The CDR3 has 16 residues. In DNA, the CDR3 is TGTGCCAGCTCACCACCGAGTTCCGGGGGTTCAGAGACCCAGTACTTC. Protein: CASSPPSSGGSETQYF.